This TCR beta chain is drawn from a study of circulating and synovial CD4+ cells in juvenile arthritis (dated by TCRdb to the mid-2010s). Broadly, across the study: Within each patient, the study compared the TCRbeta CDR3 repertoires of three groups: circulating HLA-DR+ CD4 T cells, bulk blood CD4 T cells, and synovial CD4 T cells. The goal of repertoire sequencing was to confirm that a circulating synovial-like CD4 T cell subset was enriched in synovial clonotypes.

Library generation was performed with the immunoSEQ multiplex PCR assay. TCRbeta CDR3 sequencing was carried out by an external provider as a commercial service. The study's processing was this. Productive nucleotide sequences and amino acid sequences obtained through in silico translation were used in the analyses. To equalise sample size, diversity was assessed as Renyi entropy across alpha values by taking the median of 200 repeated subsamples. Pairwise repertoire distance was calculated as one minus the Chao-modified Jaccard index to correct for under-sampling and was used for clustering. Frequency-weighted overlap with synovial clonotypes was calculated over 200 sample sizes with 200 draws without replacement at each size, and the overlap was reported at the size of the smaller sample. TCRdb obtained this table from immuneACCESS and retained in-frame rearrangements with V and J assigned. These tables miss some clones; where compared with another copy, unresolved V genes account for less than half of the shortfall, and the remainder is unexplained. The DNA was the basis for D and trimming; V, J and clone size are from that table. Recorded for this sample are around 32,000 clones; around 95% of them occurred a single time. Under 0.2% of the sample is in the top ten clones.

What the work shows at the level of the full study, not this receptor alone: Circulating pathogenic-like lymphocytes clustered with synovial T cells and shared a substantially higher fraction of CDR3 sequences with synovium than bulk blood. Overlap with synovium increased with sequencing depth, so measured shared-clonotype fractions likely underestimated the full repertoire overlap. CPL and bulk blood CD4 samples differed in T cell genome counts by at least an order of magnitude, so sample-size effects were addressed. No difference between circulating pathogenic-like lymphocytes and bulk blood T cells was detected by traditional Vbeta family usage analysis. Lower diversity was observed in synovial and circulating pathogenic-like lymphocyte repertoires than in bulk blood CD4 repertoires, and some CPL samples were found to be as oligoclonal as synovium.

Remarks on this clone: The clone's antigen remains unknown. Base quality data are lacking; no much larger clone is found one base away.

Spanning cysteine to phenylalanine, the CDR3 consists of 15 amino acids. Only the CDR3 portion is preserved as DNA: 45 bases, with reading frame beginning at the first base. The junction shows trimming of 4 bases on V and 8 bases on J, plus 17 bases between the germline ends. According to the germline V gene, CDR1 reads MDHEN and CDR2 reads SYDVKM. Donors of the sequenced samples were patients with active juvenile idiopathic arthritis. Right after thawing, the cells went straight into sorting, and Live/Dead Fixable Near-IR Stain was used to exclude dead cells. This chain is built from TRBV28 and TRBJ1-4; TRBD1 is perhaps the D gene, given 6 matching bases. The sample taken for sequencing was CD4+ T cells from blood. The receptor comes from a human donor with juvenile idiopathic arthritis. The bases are TGTGCCAGCAGTTCTACAGGGCTTACGAGGGAAAAACTGTTTTTT. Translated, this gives CASSSTGLTREKLFF.